This T cell receptor beta chain appears in the sequencing data of a study of cytomegalovirus exposure and HLA in healthy donors. The study, taken as a whole, reports: A later analysis found first-cohort TCR clusters tended to co-occur in the roughly 120 validation repertoires. The study designated around 150 TCR beta chains cytomegalovirus-associated.

V dropped 5 bases and J dropped 6; count of bases not matched to a gene: 10. This CDR3 contains 14 residues. CDR1 is SGHRS and CDR2 is YFSETQ in the germline V gene. The assay was immunoSEQ multiplex PCR, and TCRdb's table has in-frame clones only and misses some. The sample consists of 350,000 or so clones, about nine tenths of them appearing once. Only a few counts were recorded for this clone. The antigen is undetermined. The V gene is TRBV5-1, the J gene TRBJ2-7; 8 positions match TRBD1. Input material: PBMCs. The TCR comes from a woman aged 18-35 years in good health and CMV-seronegative. CDR3 nucleotide sequence: TGCGCCAGCAGGTGGGACAGGAGCTCGGTCGAGCAGTACTTC. As protein: CASRWDRSSVEQYF.